The sequence of this TCR beta chain was determined in a study of Graves' ophthalmopathy and Graves' hyperthyroidism (dated by TCRdb to the late 2010s). Describing the broader study: Peripheral blood was collected at initial diagnosis, before any treatment. The study used TCR beta repertoire signatures to distinguish Graves' ophthalmopathy from Graves' hyperthyroidism and to predict progression to ophthalmopathy. In total, 135 blood samples were TCR-sequenced: under 45 ophthalmopathy, some 75 hyperthyroidism and approximately 17 hyperthyroidism-to-ophthalmopathy patients. In roughly six hyperthyroidism patients, the T-cell repertoire of thyroid tissue was compared with the T-cell repertoire of blood. Once sampling was done, hyperthyroidism patients were given methimazole at a starting dose of 30 mg daily, while ophthalmopathy patients were given high-dose intravenous methylprednisolone. An independent validation cohort comprised 18 hyperthyroidism patients and roughly 15 patients who later progressed from hyperthyroidism to ophthalmopathy. A discovery set of 100 patients (about 45 ophthalmopathy, about 59 stable hyperthyroidism) was enrolled to explore V-J signatures distinguishing ophthalmopathy from hyperthyroidism. The full study reports these points: In cross-validation, the 13-signature model distinguished ophthalmopathy from stable hyperthyroidism with approximately 88% sensitivity and around 81% specificity, and in the test set the corresponding values were approximately 80% and 75%. In validation, the model predicted ophthalmopathy progression with about 70% sensitivity and approximately 72% specificity; roughly eleven predicted patients were CT-confirmed with GO in a median of roughly 6.8 months. Most expanded thyroid clonotypes with frequency above 0.001 were also detected in blood, suggesting blood repertoires may reflect the thyroid immune response. Sample size was not statistically predetermined, and group allocation was not concealed from the investigators.

This clonotype was seen ten or more times. Its antigen target is currently unknown. One base away there is no much larger clone; base qualities are not given. Ophthalmopathy patients were characterized by moderately to severely active disease, a Clinical Activity Score of at least 3, a NOSPECS grade of at least 4, and a disease duration under 3 months. Patients with other autoimmune diseases, uncontrolled infections, pregnancy or lactation were excluded. Clinical symptoms, serum thyroxine, TRAb, thyroid ultrasound and orbital computed tomography were used for diagnosis. Using Ficoll-Paque density gradient centrifugation, PBMCs were isolated from 10 ml of fresh peripheral blood. Total RNA was extracted using Trizol reagent, and RNA quality was checked on an Agilent 2100 Bioanalyzer. For repertoire sequencing, TCR beta CDR3 regions were amplified from RNA transcripts. The first round was an RT-PCR using HTBI primers with the Qiagen OneStep RT-PCR kit, and this first round was followed by a second-round multiplex PCR, then size selection and purification. Sequencing of the libraries was carried out on an Illumina HiSeq2000 in paired-end mode with 100 bp reads. The source study handled its data this way. SOAPnuke was used to process the reads, throwing out any read that had adapters, had uncalled bases, had a mean Phred below 15, or lacked an exact constant-primer or identifier match. High-quality paired reads were merged with COPE v1.2.5. Clonotypes were defined as unique nucleotide sequences and were aligned to IMGT TRB V, D and J references using MiTCR v1.1. The analysis was limited to V-J combinations with a frequency above 0.0001, which together covered just over 98% of the repertoires. A TCR clonal expansion and chaos score per V-J combination was defined as the ratio of F50 clonal expansion to chaos observed in the TCRdist matrix. Features were reduced by Welch's t-statistics and random forest to around 13 V-J combinations, which fed a naive Bayes classifier. The Morisita-Horn index was used to measure how similar the thyroid and blood repertoires were. TCRdb's own reprocessing of the public reads used fastp at Q25 and MiXCR and kept productive beta chains. Identical CDR3 proteins give one entry, which carries the most common genes and DNA. None of the V and J calls come from the authors' own analysis; TCRdb made them. This sample has 650,000 to 900,000 distinct CDR3 sequences in its table, and roughly 40% of those were observed once. 44% of the sample belongs to the ten largest clones.

Per the germline V gene (reference sequence), LNHDA is the CDR1 and SQIVND is the CDR2. V and J lose 7 bases and 0 bases, and a span of 10 bases separates them. There are 15 amino acids in the CDR3, from cysteine to phenylalanine inclusive. This entry keeps only the CDR3 DNA: 45 bases, framed from base 1. Recombination connected TRBV19 to TRBJ2-6; 5 matching bases give a weak D call of TRBD1. Sequencing was done on a sample of peripheral blood. The TCR comes from an adult man with Graves' ophthalmopathy. CDR3 loop: CASIQGFSGANVLTF. Read as DNA, the sequence is TGTGCCAGTATTCAGGGTTTCTCTGGGGCCAACGTCCTGACTTTC.